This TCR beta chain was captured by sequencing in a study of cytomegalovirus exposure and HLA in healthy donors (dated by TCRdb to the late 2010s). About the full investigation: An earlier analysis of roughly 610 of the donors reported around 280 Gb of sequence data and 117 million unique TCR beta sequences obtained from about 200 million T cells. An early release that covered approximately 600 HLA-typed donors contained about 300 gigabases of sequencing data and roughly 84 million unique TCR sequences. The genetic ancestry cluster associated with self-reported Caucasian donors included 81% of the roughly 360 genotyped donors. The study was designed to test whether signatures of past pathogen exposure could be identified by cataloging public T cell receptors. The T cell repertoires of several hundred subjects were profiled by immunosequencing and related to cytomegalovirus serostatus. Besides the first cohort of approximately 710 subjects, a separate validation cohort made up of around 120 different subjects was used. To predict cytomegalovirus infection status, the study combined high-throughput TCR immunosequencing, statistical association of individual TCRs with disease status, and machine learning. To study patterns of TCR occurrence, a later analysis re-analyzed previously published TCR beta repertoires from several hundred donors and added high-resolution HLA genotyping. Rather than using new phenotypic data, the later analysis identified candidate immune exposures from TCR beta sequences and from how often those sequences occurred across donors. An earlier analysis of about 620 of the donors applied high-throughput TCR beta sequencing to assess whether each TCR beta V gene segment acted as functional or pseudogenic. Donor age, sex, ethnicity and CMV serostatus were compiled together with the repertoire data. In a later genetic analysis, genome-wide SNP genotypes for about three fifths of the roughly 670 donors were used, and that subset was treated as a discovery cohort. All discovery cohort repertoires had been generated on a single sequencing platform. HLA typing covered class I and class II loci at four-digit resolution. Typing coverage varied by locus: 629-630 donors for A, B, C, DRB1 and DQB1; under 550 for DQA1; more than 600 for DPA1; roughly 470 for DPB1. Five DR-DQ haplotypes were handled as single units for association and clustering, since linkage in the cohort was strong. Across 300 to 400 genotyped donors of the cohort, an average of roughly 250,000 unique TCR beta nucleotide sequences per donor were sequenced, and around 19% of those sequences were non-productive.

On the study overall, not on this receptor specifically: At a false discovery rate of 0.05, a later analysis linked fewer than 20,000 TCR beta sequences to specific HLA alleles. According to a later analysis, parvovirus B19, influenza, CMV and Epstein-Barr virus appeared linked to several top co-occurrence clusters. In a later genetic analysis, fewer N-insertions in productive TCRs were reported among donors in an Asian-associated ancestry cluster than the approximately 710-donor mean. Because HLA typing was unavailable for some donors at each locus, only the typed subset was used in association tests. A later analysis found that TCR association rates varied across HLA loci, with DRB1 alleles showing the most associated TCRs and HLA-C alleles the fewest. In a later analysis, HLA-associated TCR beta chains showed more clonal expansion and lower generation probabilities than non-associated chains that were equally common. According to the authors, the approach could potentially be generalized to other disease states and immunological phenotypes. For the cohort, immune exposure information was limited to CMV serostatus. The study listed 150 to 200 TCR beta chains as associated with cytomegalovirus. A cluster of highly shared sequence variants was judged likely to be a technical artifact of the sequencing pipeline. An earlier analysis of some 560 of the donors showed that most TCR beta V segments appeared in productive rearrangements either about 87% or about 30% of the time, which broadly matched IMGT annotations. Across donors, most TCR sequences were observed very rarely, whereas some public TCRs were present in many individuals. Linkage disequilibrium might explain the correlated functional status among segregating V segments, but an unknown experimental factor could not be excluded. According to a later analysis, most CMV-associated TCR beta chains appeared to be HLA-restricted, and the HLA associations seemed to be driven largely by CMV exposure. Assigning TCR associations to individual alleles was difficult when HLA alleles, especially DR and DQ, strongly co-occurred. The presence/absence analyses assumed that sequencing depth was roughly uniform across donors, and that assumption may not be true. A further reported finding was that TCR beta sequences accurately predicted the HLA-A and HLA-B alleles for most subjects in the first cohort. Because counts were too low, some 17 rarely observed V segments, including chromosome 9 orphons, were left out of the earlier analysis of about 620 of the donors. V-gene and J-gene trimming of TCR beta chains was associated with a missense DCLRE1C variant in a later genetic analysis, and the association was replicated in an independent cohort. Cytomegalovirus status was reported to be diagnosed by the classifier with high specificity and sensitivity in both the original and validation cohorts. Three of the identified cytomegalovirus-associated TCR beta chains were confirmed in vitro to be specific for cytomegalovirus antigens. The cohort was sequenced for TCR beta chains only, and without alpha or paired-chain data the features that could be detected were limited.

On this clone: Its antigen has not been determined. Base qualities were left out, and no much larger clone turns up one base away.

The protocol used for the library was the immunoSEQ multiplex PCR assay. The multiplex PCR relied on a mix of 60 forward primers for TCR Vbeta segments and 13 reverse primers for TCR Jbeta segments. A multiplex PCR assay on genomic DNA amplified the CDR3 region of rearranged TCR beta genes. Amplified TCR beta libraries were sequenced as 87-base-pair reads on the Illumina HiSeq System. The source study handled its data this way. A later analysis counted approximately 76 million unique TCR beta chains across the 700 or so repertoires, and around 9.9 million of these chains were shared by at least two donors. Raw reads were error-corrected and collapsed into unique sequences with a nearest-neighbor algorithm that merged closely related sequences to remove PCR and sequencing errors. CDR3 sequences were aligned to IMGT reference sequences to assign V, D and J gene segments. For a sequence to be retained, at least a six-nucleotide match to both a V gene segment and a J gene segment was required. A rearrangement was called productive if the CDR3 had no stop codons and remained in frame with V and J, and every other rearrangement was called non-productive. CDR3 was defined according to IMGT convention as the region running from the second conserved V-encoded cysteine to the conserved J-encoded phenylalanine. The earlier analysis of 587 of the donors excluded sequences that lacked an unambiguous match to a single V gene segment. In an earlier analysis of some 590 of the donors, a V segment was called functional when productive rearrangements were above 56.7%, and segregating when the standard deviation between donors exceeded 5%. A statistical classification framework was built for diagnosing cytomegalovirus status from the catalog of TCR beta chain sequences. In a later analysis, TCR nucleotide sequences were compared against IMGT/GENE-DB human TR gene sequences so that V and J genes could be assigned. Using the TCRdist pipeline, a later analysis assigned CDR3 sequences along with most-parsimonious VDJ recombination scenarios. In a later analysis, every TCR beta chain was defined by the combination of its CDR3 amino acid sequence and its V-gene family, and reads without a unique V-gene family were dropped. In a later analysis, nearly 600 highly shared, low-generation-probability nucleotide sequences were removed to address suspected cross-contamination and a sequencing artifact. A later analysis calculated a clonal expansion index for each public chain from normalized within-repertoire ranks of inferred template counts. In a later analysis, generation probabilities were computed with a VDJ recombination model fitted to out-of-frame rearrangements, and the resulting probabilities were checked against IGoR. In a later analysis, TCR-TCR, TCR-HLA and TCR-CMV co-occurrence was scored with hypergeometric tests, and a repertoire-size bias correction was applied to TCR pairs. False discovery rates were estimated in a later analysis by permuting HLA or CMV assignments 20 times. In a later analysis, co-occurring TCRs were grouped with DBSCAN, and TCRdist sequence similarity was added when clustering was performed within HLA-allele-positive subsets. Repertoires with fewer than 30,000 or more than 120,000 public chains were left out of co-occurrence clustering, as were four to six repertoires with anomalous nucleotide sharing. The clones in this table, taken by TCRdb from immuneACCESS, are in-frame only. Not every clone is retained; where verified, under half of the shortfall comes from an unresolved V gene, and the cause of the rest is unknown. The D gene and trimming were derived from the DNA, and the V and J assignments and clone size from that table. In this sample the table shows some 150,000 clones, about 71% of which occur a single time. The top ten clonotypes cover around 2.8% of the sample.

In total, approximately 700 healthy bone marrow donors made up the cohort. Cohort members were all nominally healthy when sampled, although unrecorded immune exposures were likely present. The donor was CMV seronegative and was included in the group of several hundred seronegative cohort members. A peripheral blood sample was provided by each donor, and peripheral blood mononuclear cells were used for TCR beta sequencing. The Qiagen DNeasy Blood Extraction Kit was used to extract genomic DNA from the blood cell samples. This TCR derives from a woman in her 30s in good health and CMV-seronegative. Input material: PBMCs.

Read as DNA, the sequence is TGTGCCAGCAGTGAAGTCGGCAGGGATTACGAGCAGTACTTC. This sequence encodes CASSEVGRDYEQYF. The chain uses TRBV6-1 and TRBJ2-7; possibly the D gene is TRBD1, per 5 matching bases. As encoded in the germline V gene, CDR1 is MNHNS while CDR2 is SASEGT. The CDR3, from cysteine to phenylalanine, totals 14 residues. Only CDR3 DNA remains: 42 bases, in frame from the first base. V loses 1 base, J loses 4 bases, and the germline ends lie 11 bases apart.